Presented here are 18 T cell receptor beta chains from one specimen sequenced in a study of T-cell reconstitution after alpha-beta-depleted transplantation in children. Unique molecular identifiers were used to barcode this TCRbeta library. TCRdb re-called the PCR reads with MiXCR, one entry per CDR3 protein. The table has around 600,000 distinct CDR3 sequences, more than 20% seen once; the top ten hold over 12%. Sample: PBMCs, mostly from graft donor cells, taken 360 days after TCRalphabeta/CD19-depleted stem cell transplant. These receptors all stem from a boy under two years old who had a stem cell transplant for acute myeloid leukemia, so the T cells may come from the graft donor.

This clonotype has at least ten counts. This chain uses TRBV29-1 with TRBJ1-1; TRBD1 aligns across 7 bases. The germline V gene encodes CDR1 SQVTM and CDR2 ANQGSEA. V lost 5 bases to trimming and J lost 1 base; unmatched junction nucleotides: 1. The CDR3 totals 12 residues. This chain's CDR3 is CSVRGQNTEAFF. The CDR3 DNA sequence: TGCAGCGTTAGGGGGCAGAACACTGAAGCTTTCTTT.

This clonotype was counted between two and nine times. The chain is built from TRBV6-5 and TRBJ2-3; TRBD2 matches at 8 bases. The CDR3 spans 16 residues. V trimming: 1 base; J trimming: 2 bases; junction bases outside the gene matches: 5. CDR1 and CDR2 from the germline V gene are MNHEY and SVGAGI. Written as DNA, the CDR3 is TGTGCCAGCAGTTACTTTGCGGGGGGCTTCACAGATACGCAGTATTTT. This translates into CASSYFAGGFTDTQYF.

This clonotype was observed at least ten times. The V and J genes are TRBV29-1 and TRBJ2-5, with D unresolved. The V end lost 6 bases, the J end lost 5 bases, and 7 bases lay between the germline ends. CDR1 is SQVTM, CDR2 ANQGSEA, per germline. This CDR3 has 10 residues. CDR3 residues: CSVPEETQYF. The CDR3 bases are TGCAGCGTCCCAGAGGAGACCCAGTACTTC.

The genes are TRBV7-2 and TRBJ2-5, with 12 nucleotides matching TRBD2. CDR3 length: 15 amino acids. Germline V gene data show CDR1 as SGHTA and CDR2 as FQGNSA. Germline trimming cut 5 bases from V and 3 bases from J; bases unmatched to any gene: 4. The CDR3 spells CASSRRLAGEETQYF. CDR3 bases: TGTGCCAGCAGCCGAAGACTAGCGGGAGAAGAGACCCAGTACTTC.

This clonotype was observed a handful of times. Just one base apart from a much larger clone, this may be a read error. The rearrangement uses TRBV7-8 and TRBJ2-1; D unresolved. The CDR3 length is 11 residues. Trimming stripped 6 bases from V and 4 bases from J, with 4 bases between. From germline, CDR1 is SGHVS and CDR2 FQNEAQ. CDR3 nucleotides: TGTGCCAGCAGGGAATACAATGAGCAGTTCTTC. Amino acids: CASREYNEQFF.

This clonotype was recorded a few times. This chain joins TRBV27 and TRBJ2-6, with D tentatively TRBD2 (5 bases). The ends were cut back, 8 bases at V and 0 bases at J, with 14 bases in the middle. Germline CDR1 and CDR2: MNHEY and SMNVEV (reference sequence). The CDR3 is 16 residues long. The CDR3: CASRPRGLSGANVLTF. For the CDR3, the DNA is TGTGCCAGCCGACCGCGAGGGCTCTCTGGGGCCAACGTCCTGACTTTC.

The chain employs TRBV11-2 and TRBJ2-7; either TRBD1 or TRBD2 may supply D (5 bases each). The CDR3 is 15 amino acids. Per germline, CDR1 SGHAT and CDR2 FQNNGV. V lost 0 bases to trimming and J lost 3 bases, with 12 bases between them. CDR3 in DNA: TGTGCCAGCAGCTTAGAGATCGTTGGGGGCTACGAGCAGTACTTC. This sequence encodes CASSLEIVGGYEQYF. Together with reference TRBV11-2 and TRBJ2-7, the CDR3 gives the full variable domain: EAGVAQSPRYKIIEKRQSVAFWCNPISGHATLYWYQQILGQGPKLLIQFQNNGVVDDSQLPKDRFSAERLKGVDSTLKIQPAKLEDSAVYLCASSLEIVGGYEQYFGPGTRLTVT.

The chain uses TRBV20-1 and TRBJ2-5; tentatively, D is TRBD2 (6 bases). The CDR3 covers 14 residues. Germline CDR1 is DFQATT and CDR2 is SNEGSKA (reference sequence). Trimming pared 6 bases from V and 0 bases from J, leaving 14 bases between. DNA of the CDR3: TGCAGTGCAGTCCCCCGGGACTACCAAGAGACCCAGTACTTC. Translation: CSAVPRDYQETQYF.

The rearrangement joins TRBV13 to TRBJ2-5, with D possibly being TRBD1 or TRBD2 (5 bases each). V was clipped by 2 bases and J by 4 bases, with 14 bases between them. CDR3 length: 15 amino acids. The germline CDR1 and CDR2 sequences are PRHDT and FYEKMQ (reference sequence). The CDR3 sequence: CASSLLTGPGETQYF. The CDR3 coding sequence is TGTGCCAGCAGCTTATTGACGGGGCCGGGAGAGACCCAGTACTTC.

This CDR3 reads CASSSPGLAMGDTQYF. The CDR3 DNA is TGTGCCAGCAGCTCACCGGGACTAGCGATGGGAGATACGCAGTATTTT. The chain couples TRBV11-2 to TRBJ2-3; TRBD2 aligns across 10 bases. The ends lost 4 bases at V and 5 bases at J; junction bases unmatched: 9. The CDR3 extends over 16 amino acids. Germline loops: CDR1 SGHAT, CDR2 FQNNGV. The full variable domain, in which reference TRBV11-2 and TRBJ2-3 provide the parts outside the CDR3, is EAGVAQSPRYKIIEKRQSVAFWCNPISGHATLYWYQQILGQGPKLLIQFQNNGVVDDSQLPKDRFSAERLKGVDSTLKIQPAKLEDSAVYLCASSSPGLAMGDTQYFGPGTRLTVL.

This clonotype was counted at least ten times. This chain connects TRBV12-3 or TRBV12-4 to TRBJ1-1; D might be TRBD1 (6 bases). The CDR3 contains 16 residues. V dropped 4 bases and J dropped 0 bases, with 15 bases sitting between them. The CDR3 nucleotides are TGTGCCAGCAGTTGGGCGGCAGGGGTGATGAACACTGAAGCTTTCTTT. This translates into CASSWAAGVMNTEAFF.

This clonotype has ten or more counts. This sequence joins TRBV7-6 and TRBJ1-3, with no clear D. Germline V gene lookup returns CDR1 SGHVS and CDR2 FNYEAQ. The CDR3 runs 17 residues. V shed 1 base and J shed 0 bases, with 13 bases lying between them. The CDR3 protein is CASSLGEGLSSGNTIYF. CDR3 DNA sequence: TGTGCCAGCAGCTTAGGGGAGGGCCTCAGCTCTGGAAACACCATATATTTT.

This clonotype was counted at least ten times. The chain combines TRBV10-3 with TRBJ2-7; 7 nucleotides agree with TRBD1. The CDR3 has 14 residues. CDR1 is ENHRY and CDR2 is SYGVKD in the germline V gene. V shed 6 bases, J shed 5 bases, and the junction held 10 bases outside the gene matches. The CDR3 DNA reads TGTGCCATCAGAGGGGACAGTCGCGCCGACGAGCAGTACGTC. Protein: CAIRGDSRADEQYV.

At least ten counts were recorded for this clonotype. Here the CDR3 reads CASRADRDNTEAFF. Written as DNA, the CDR3 is TGTGCCAGCAGGGCGGACAGGGATAACACTGAAGCTTTCTTT. The rearrangement uses TRBV2 and TRBJ1-1; 8 nucleotides agree with TRBD1. CDR1 SNHLY and CDR2 FYNNEI come from the germline V gene. The CDR3 runs to 14 residues. J gave up 2 bases and V 6 bases, and 5 bases lay outside the gene matches.

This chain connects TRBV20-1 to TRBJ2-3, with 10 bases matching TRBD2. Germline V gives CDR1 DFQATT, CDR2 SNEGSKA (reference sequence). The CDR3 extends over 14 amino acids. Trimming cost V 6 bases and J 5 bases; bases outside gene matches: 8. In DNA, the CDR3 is TGCAGTGCCACCCGCCCTAGCGGGGGAGATACGCAGTATTTT. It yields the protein CSATRPSGGDTQYF.

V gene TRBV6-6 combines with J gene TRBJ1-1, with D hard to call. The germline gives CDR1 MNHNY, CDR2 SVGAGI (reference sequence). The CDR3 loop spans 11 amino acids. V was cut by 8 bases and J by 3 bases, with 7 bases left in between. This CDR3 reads CASEVYTEAFF. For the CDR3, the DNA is TGTGCCAGCGAGGTGTACACTGAAGCTTTCTTT.

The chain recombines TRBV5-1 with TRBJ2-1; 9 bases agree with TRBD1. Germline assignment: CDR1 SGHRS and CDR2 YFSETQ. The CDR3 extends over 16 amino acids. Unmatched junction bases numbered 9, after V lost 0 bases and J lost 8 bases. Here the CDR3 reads CASSLVGQGYWDEQFF. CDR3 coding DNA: TGCGCCAGCAGCTTGGTAGGACAGGGGTATTGGGATGAGCAGTTCTTC.

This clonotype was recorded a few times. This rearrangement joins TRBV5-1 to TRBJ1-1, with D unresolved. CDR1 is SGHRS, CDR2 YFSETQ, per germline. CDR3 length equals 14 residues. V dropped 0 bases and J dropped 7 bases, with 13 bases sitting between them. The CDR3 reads CASSLAQLGNEAFF. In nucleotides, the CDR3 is TGCGCCAGCAGCTTGGCACAGCTGGGGAATGAAGCTTTCTTT.